These 4 T cell receptor beta chains came from one sample sequenced in a study of blood T cells in healthy people across ages. With a J-beta primer mix and a sample-barcoded 5' primer, a second PCR ran roughly 6 to 11 cycles. TCRdb re-analysed the 5' RACE reads in MiXCR, keeping a single row per CDR3 protein. The data show roughly 730,000 distinct CDR3 sequences, approximately 60% seen once. Sequencing was done on a sample of blood. The source is a man between 35 and 55 years old in good health.

Only a few counts were recorded for this clonotype. This chain links TRBV7-3 with TRBJ2-4; TRBD1 is a possible D gene (5 bases). Trimming stripped 0 bases from V and 8 bases from J, with 14 bases between. Germline V gives CDR1 SGHTA, CDR2 FQGTGA. The CDR3 spans 15 residues. The CDR3 loop reads CASSLTGQGWDIQYF. As DNA, the CDR3 is TGTGCCAGCAGCTTAACGGGTCAGGGATGGGACATTCAGTACTTC.

The chain links TRBV9 to TRBJ1-1, with 8 bases aligning to TRBD1. The CDR3 covers 16 residues. The germline CDR1 and CDR2 sequences are SGDLS and YYNGEE. Trimming took 3 bases from V and 0 from J; bases not matched to a gene: 7. The CDR3 region is CASSDRGGPMNTEAFF. CDR3 DNA sequence: TGTGCCAGCAGCGACAGGGGGGGACCCATGAACACTGAAGCTTTCTTT.

This clonotype was seen only once. This sequence joins TRBV14 and TRBJ2-4; a possible D gene is TRBD2 (5 bases). The J call may be mistaken, given a closer DNA end match to TRBJ2-5. Germline CDR1 reads SGHDN; CDR2 reads FVKESK. The CDR3 has 14 amino acids. This CDR3 reads CASSQGRYQETQYF. CDR3 nucleotides: TGTGCCAGCAGCCAAGGGAGGTACCAAGAGACCCAGTACTTC.

This chain links TRBV29-1 with TRBJ1-4; TRBD1 might be the D (6 bases). The CDR3 has 12 amino acids. CDR1 SQVTM and CDR2 ANQGSEA come from the germline V gene. Trimming took off 0 bases at V and 11 bases at J, with 10 bases between the two ends. CDR3 in DNA: TGCAGCGTTGAAGATGGACAGTCGAAACTGTTTTTT. Its translation is CSVEDGQSKLFF.